Each of the 7 T cell receptor beta chains below was sequenced from the same sample in a study of T cell repertoires in cytomegalovirus infection. TCRdb re-derived calls from the reads in MiXCR, one entry per CDR3 protein. The sample holds 450,000 to 650,000 distinct CDR3 sequences, approximately 25% seen once. Sequences were obtained from PBMCs. These receptors were collected from a human donor in good health (CMV status not recorded). Some clones in this sample may be carry-over from other donors' samples.

The CDR3 DNA is TGTGCCAGCAGAGACCTGGGGACTGGGGGCTACAATGAGCAGTTCTTC. Its translation is CASRDLGTGGYNEQFF. The chain carries TRBV7-9 and TRBJ2-1; D is perhaps TRBD2 (6 bases). The V end was cut by 6 bases, the J end by 3 bases, with 18 bases between. The germline V gene encodes CDR1 SEHNR and CDR2 FQNEAQ (reference sequence). This CDR3 has 16 amino acids.

This clonotype appeared many times. V gene TRBV7-2 combines with J gene TRBJ2-2, with 9 bases that match TRBD2. The CDR3 covers 17 residues. Germline trimming cut 5 bases from V and 3 bases from J; bases unmatched to any gene: 10. Germline V gives CDR1 SGHTA, CDR2 FQGNSA. CDR3 amino acids: CASSHIRGLAYTGELFF. CDR3 DNA: TGTGCCAGCAGCCATATCCGGGGACTAGCTTACACCGGGGAGCTGTTTTTT. The full variable domain, completed using reference TRBV7-2 and TRBJ2-2, is GAGVSQSPSNKVTEKGKDVELRCDPISGHTALYWYRQSLGQGLEFLIYFQGNSAPDKSGLPSDRFSAERTGGSVSTLTIQRTQQEDSAVYLCASSHIRGLAYTGELFFGEGSRLTVL.

This clonotype was observed at least ten times. The chain combines TRBV7-2 with TRBJ2-3; D perhaps matches TRBD2 (6 bases). The V gene lost 0 bases and the J gene lost 6 bases, with 13 bases spanning the gap. This CDR3 comprises 15 residues. Germline assignment: CDR1 SGHTA and CDR2 FQGNSA. CDR3: CASSLAQSRGDTQYF. The CDR3 DNA is TGTGCCAGCAGCTTAGCGCAGAGTCGGGGGGATACGCAGTATTTT.

This clonotype was seen a handful of times. The V gene is TRBV5-6, the J gene TRBJ1-1; perhaps TRBD1 as D (6 bases). Germline V gives CDR1 SGHDT, CDR2 YYEEEE. This CDR3 comprises 16 residues. Trimming removed 4 bases at V and 0 bases at J, with 16 bases between. CDR3 nucleotide sequence: TGTGCCAGCAGCCCCCGTGGGGGGCTCATGAACACTGAAGCTTTCTTT. It encodes CASSPRGGLMNTEAFF.

This clonotype occurred a few times. This rearrangement joins TRBV6-2 or TRBV6-3 to TRBJ2-7, with D tentatively TRBD2 (7 bases). Germline loops: CDR1 MNHEY, CDR2 SVGEGT. Trimming stripped 4 bases from V and 0 bases from J, with 22 bases between. This CDR3 is built from 18 residues. The CDR3 nucleotides are TGTGCCAGCAGTTCGCCGGGGGGTCGACAGGCAAGCTCCTACGAGCAGTACTTC. This translates into CASSSPGGRQASSYEQYF.

A few counts support this clonotype. The V call is TRBV19, the J call TRBJ1-5; 7 bases align to TRBD1. This CDR3 contains 18 residues. Germline lookup yields CDR1 LNHDA and CDR2 SQIVND (reference sequence). V was clipped by 3 bases and J by 0 bases; unmatched bases: 11. The CDR3 loop is CASSIYFGGTVSNQPQHF. The CDR3 bases are TGTGCCAGTAGTATTTATTTCGGAGGGACAGTTAGCAATCAGCCCCAGCATTTT. Complete variable domain (other parts from reference TRBV19 and TRBJ1-5): DGGITQSPKYLFRKEGQNVTLSCEQNLNHDAMYWYRQDPGQGLRLIYYSQIVNDFQKGDIAEGYSVSREKKESFPLTVTSAQKNPTAFYLCASSIYFGGTVSNQPQHFGDGTRLSIL.

The chain is built from TRBV29-1 and TRBJ2-1, with TRBD1 identical over 10 bases. With 6 bases clipped from V and 9 bases from J, the junction kept 14 bases outside the gene matches. The CDR3 contains 15 residues. Germline CDR1 reads SQVTM; CDR2 reads ANQGSEA. The CDR3 is CSVLSPGQGRTEQFF. CDR3 in DNA: TGCAGCGTGCTATCGCCGGGACAGGGGCGGACTGAGCAGTTCTTC.